The 12 T cell receptor beta chains listed next were all sequenced from one sample in a study of blood T cell repertoires in COVID-19. Sequencing was performed with immunoSEQ multiplex PCR; in TCRdb, only in-frame clones are kept and a portion is missing. The sample has 60,000 to 65,000 clones, about 93% seen once. Sequencing input: peripheral blood. The receptors stem from a woman of 80 years or more with active COVID-19.

The rearrangement joins TRBV5-1 to TRBJ2-7, with 11 positions matching TRBD1. Germline V gene data show CDR1 as SGHRS and CDR2 as YFSETQ. J gave up 4 bases and V 0 bases, and 3 bases lay outside the gene matches. The CDR3 covers 15 residues. CDR3 coding DNA: TGCGCCAGCAGCTTGGGGACAGGGGGCCTTTACGAGCAGTACGTC. This codes for CASSLGTGGLYEQYV.

The chain employs TRBV2 and TRBJ2-1; 7 bases map to TRBD2. The CDR3 has 15 residues. CDR1 and CDR2 (germline): SNHLY, FYNNEI. V was pared by 6 bases and J by 4 bases, with 9 bases of the junction left unmatched. The CDR3 coding sequence is TGTGCCAGCAGGCGCACTAGCGAAAGTTACAATGAGCAGTTCTTC. It specifies CASRRTSESYNEQFF.

The chain recombines TRBV6-1 with TRBJ1-1, with 8 positions matching TRBD1. The CDR3 covers 14 residues. Trimming cost V 2 bases and J 8 bases; bases outside gene matches: 7. Germline CDR1 is MNHNS and CDR2 is SASEGT. The CDR3 sequence is CASSESGTGEEAFF. The CDR3 bases are TGTGCCAGCAGTGAATCCGGGACAGGTGAAGAAGCTTTCTTT.

This clone was detected a few times. The chain joins TRBV18 to TRBJ2-2; D is perhaps TRBD2 (6 bases). CDR1 is KGHSH and CDR2 is LQKENI in the germline V gene. V shed 3 bases and J shed 8 bases, with 10 bases lying between them. The CDR3 is made up of 13 amino acids. The CDR3 region has the DNA TGTGCCAGCTCACCCCAGAGCGGGGGGGAGCTGTTTTTT. This sequence encodes CASSPQSGGELFF.

Points on this clone: The junction and the germline gene differ at one end; a read error may be behind it. V is TRBV28 and J is TRBJ1-5, with 9 bases matching TRBD1. Per germline, CDR1 MDHEN and CDR2 SYDVKM. The CDR3 totals 12 residues. The CDR3 is CGTGSGGQPQHF. CDR3 sequence (DNA): TGCGGGACAGGGAGCGGCGGGCAGCCCCAGCATTTT. Together with reference TRBV28 and TRBJ1-5, the CDR3 gives the full variable domain: DVKVTQSSRYLVKRTGEKVFLECVQDMDHENMFWYRQDPGLGLRLIYFSYDVKMKEKGDIPEGYSVSREKKERFSLILESASTNQTSMYLCGTGSGGQPQHFGDGTRLSIL.

The chain has TRBV19 and TRBJ1-4, with TRBD1 as a possible D gene (5 bases). Trimming left V 7 bases short and J 3 bases short, with 15 bases between. The CDR3 extends over 15 amino acids. Germline V gives CDR1 LNHDA, CDR2 SQIVND (reference sequence). The CDR3 nucleotides are TGTGCCAGTAATACACGTCGGGACTCTAATGAAAAACTGTTTTTT. Translating gives CASNTRRDSNEKLFF.

The rearrangement links TRBV3-1 (or the pseudogene TRBV3-2) to TRBJ2-5; TRBD1 agrees at 9 bases. V lost 6 bases, J lost 4 bases, and 12 bases stayed unmatched. Germline V gene sequence: CDR1 LGHDT, CDR2 YNNKEL (reference sequence). CDR3 length: 16 amino acids. The DNA for the CDR3 is TGTGCCAGCAGAACCCGGACAGGGGTGTTTGTAGAGACCCAGTACTTC. It translates to CASRTRTGVFVETQYF.

V is TRBV23-1 and J is TRBJ2-3, with TRBD2 matching over 13 bases. TRBV23-1 is classed as an ORF, of uncertain function. The CDR3 consists of 19 residues. Trimming cost V 3 bases and J 6 bases; bases outside gene matches: 15. Here the CDR3 DNA reads TGCGCCAGCAGTCATTCCGCGCGACTAGCGGGAGGACGATGGGATACGCAGTATTTT. Translated, it gives CASSHSARLAGGRWDTQYF.

V and J are TRBV5-6 and TRBJ1-2; TRBD1 might be the D (6 bases). Germline lookup yields CDR1 SGHDT and CDR2 YYEEEE. This CDR3 region has 13 residues. V lost 2 bases and J 6 bases, leaving 11 bases between the germline ends. The CDR3 region has the DNA TGTGCCAGCAGCTTTGGACAGCTTCATGGCTACACCTTC. Its protein is CASSFGQLHGYTF.

CDR3 protein: CASSLGTGIREQYF. CDR3 DNA sequence: TGTGCCAGCAGCTTAGGGACAGGGATTCGGGAGCAGTACTTC. The rearrangement joins TRBV5-8 to TRBJ2-7, with TRBD1 matching over 9 bases. The CDR3 sequence is 14 residues long. The germline CDR1 and CDR2 sequences are SGHTS and YDEGEE. Trimming removed 2 bases from V and 7 bases from J; junction bases left unmatched: 7.

This clone was recorded only once. The rearrangement uses TRBV3-1 (or the pseudogene TRBV3-2) and TRBJ2-7; D may be TRBD1 (7 bases). Trimming removed 5 bases at V and 7 bases at J, with 15 bases between. The CDR3 totals 13 residues. Germline loops: CDR1 LGHDT, CDR2 YNNKEL (reference sequence). DNA for the CDR3: TGTGCCAGCAGCTACGGGCAGGGGGGAGAGCAGTACGTC. Translating it yields CASSYGQGGEQYV.

This CDR3 reads CASSDCRIAGGCEQYF. DNA for the CDR3: TGTGCCAGCAGTGACTGCCGTATCGCGGGAGGGTGCGAGCAGTACTTC. This chain joins TRBV6-4 and TRBJ2-7; 9 nucleotides agree with TRBD2. Trimming cost V 1 base and J 6 bases; bases outside gene matches: 10. CDR3 length: 16 residues. Germline loops: CDR1 MRHNA, CDR2 SNTAGT.